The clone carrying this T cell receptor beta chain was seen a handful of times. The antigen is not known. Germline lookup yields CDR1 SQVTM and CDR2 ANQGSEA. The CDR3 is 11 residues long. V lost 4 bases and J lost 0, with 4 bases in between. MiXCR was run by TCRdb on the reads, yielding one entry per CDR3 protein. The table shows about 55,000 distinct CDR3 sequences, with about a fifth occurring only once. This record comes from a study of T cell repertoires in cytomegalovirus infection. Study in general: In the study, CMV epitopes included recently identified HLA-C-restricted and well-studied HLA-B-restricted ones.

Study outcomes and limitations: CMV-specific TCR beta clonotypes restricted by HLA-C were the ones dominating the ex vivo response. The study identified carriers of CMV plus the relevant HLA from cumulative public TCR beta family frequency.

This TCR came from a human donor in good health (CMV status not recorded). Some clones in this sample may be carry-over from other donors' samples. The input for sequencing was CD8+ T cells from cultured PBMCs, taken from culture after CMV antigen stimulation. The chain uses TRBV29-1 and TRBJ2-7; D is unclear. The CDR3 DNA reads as TGCAGCGTTGCGGTCTCCTACGAGCAGTACTTC. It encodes CSVAVSYEQYF.